The 17 T cell receptor beta chains reported below all come from one sample, sequenced in a study of shared clonotypes between healthy human individuals. Some clones are missing from TCRdb's copy, which holds only in-frame ones; the method was immunoSEQ multiplex PCR. The profile shows hundreds of thousands of clones, 80% to 90% of them singletons. Sequencing was performed on memory CD8+ T cells sorted from blood. Subset defined: CD45RO+ cells pooled with CCR7-negative TemRA cells. These receptors all stem from a man in his late teens or twenties in good health.

The table lists this clone with a few counts. This chain links TRBV6-1 with TRBJ2-3, with 7 positions matching TRBD2. V was pared by 1 base and J by 2 bases, with 6 bases of the junction left unmatched. Germline lookup yields CDR1 MNHNS and CDR2 SASEGT. The CDR3 totals 16 residues. DNA for the CDR3: TGTGCCAGCAGTGAAGGGGCCGGGGGGTACACAGATACGCAGTATTTT. Translated: CASSEGAGGYTDTQYF.

This chain joins TRBV7-9 and TRBJ1-6, with 8 bases aligning to TRBD1. The V and J ends lost 5 bases and 10 bases, in that order; junction bases with no gene match: 7. The CDR3 sequence is 14 residues long. Germline V gene data show CDR1 as SEHNR and CDR2 as FQNEAQ (reference sequence). This chain's CDR3 is CASSPGQGTSPLHF. Written as DNA, the CDR3 is TGTGCCAGCAGCCCAGGACAGGGAACATCACCCCTCCACTTT. Complete variable domain (other parts from reference TRBV7-9 and TRBJ1-6): DTGVSQNPRHKITKRGQNVTFRCDPISEHNRLYWYRQTLGQGPEFLTYFQNEAQLEKSRLLSDRFSAERPKGSFSTLEIQRTEQGDSAMYLCASSPGQGTSPLHFGNGTRLTVT.

The CDR3 region is CASSQGADGYTF. The CDR3 nucleotides are TGCGCCAGCAGCCAAGGTGCGGATGGCTACACCTTC. The chain joins TRBV4-3 to TRBJ1-2; D is ambiguous. Germline CDR1 reads LGHNA; CDR2 reads YSLEER. CDR3 length: 12 amino acids. V lost 1 base and J lost 6, with 6 bases in between.

There are many counts of this clone. The CDR3 nucleotides are TGTGCCAGCAGTTCCTCTAGCTCCTACAATGAGCAGTTCTTC. Amino acids: CASSSSSSYNEQFF. The rearrangement joins TRBV6-5 to TRBJ2-1, with no clear D. This CDR3 has 14 amino acids. CDR1 MNHEY and CDR2 SVGAGI come from the germline V gene. Trimming took 4 bases from V and 0 from J, leaving 7 bases between them.

The rearrangement joins TRBV7-9 to TRBJ1-2; tentative D call: TRBD1 (5 bases). V was pared by 3 bases and J by 4 bases, with 12 bases between. CDR3 size: 14 residues. CDR1 is SEHNR, CDR2 FQNEAQ, per germline (reference sequence). DNA of the CDR3: TGTGCCAGCAGCTTCCATTGGACAAGCTATGGCTACACCTTC. Protein: CASSFHWTSYGYTF.

The rearrangement links TRBV20-1 to TRBJ2-5; maybe TRBD2 (6 bases). The CDR3 contains 11 residues. Germline CDR1 is DFQATT and CDR2 is SNEGSKA (reference sequence). Deletions cut 1 base from V and 7 bases from J, with 7 bases between. CDR3 sequence reads: CSARVGGTQYF. In nucleotides, the CDR3 is TGCAGTGCTAGAGTGGGGGGGACCCAGTACTTC.

In nucleotides, the CDR3 is TGTGCCAGCAGCCACAGAGGGACAGTCTACGAGCAGTACTTC. Translating it yields CASSHRGTVYEQYF. The rearrangement links TRBV28 to TRBJ2-7; the match to TRBD1 covers 7 bases. Germline V CDR1 and CDR2: MDHEN, SYDVKM. V was clipped by 6 bases and J by 3 bases; unmatched bases: 8. The length of the CDR3 is 14 residues. The full variable domain, with the rest looked up from reference TRBV28 and TRBJ2-7, is DVKVTQSSRYLVKRTGEKVFLECVQDMDHENMFWYRQDPGLGLRLIYFSYDVKMKEKGDIPEGYSVSREKKERFSLILESASTNQTSMYLCASSHRGTVYEQYFGPGTRLTVT.

The chain uses TRBV9 and TRBJ2-7; 12 bases map to TRBD1. The CDR3 covers 15 residues. The ends lost 3 bases at V and 6 bases at J; junction bases unmatched: 7. Germline CDR1 and CDR2: SGDLS and YYNGEE. Written as DNA, the CDR3 is TGTGCCAGCAGCGCCAGCGGGACAGGGGGCTCCGAGCAGTACTTC. It yields the protein CASSASGTGGSEQYF.

The genes are TRBV7-9 and TRBJ2-1; D perhaps matches TRBD2 (6 bases). V was shortened by 5 bases and J by 4 bases, with 9 bases between the two germline ends. This CDR3 has 13 residues. Germline values: CDR1 SEHNR, CDR2 FQNEAQ (reference sequence). CDR3 in amino acids: CASSRGDYNEQFF. In DNA form, the CDR3 reads TGTGCCAGCAGCCGCGGGGATTACAATGAGCAGTTCTTC.

In nucleotides, the CDR3 is TGCGCCAGCAGCCAAGGCCGAAGGGAGGGGATAAAATATGGCTACACCTTC. It codes for CASSQGRREGIKYGYTF. The chain joins TRBV4-1 to TRBJ1-2, with D perhaps TRBD1 (5 bases). Trimming pared 1 base from V and 5 bases from J, leaving 20 bases between. Germline V gene data show CDR1 as MGHRA and CDR2 as YSYEKL. The CDR3 has 17 amino acids.

The chain joins TRBV6-5 to TRBJ2-3; no firm D call. V lost 7 bases, J lost 3 bases, and 17 bases lay in between. The germline gives CDR1 MNHEY, CDR2 SVGAGI. The length of the CDR3 is 15 residues. CDR3 in amino acids: CASTPQRSLTDTQYF. As DNA, the CDR3 is TGTGCCAGCACACCTCAACGGAGCCTAACAGATACGCAGTATTTT.

The chain recombines TRBV4-3 with TRBJ2-3, with TRBD1 as a possible D gene (5 bases). Germline assignment: CDR1 LGHNA and CDR2 YSLEER. V was shortened by 0 bases and J by 1 base, with 14 bases between the two germline ends. The CDR3 totals 17 residues. CDR3 protein: CASSQDSPGLGTDTQYF. Written as DNA, the CDR3 is TGCGCCAGCAGCCAAGATAGTCCAGGGCTGGGCACAGATACGCAGTATTTT.

This chain connects TRBV10-1 to TRBJ2-7; TRBD1 aligns across 9 bases. V lost 3 bases and J lost 5; bases outside the gene matches: 11. In germline, CDR1 is WNHNN, CDR2 SYGVQD (reference sequence). The CDR3 covers 16 residues. The DNA for the CDR3 is TGCGCCAGCAGTGATTTCCCGGGACAGGGTAGAAACGAGCAGTACTTC. Protein: CASSDFPGQGRNEQYF.

This clone was seen only once. The chain employs TRBV5-6 and TRBJ2-5; a possible D gene is TRBD1 (5 bases). The CDR3 consists of 15 residues. V was cut by 0 bases and J by 5 bases, with 14 bases left in between. Germline V gene lookup returns CDR1 SGHDT and CDR2 YYEEEE. CDR3 amino acids: CASSLVKGYQETQYF. In nucleotides, the CDR3 is TGTGCCAGCAGCTTGGTCAAGGGGTATCAGGAGACCCAGTACTTC.

Many counts were recorded for this clone. The chain has TRBV5-1 and TRBJ2-2; 13 positions match TRBD2. The CDR3 is 16 amino acids. Trimming took 4 bases from V and 3 from J; bases not matched to a gene: 3. Germline CDR1 reads SGHRS; CDR2 reads YFSETQ. CDR3 sequence reads: CASSDGLAGDTGELFF. CDR3 DNA sequence: TGCGCCAGCAGCGACGGACTAGCGGGAGACACCGGGGAGCTGTTTTTT.

This clone turned up a few times. DNA of the CDR3: TGTGCCAGCAGAGAAAATCAAGGTATGAACACTGAAGCTTTCTTT. This codes for CASRENQGMNTEAFF. This chain joins TRBV2 and TRBJ1-1; D not certain. Trimming took off 6 bases at V and 0 bases at J, with 14 bases between the two ends. CDR1 and CDR2 from the germline V gene are SNHLY and FYNNEI. The CDR3 length is 15 residues. Based on the CDR3 plus reference TRBV2 and TRBJ1-1, the full variable domain is EPEVTQTPSHQVTQMGQEVILRCVPISNHLYFYWYRQILGQKVEFLVSFYNNEISEKSEIFDDQFSVERPDGSNFTLKIRSTKLEDSAMYFCASRENQGMNTEAFFGQGTRLTVV.

The gene calls are TRBV13 and TRBJ2-7, with TRBD2 matching over 13 bases. Germline V CDR1 and CDR2: PRHDT, FYEKMQ (reference sequence). J was trimmed by 1 base and V by 5 bases; bases with no gene match: 5. The CDR3 totals 16 residues. This CDR3 is CASSGGLAGASYEQYF. DNA for the CDR3: TGTGCCAGCAGCGGTGGACTAGCGGGGGCTTCCTACGAGCAGTACTTC.